The clone carrying this T cell receptor beta chain was recorded a few times. Its target is not known. Germline loops: CDR1 KGHSH, CDR2 LQKENI. This CDR3 comprises 12 residues. Trimming stripped 0 bases from V and 4 bases from J, with 1 base between. The data stem from a study of a mutant IDH1 vaccine in newly diagnosed glioma. Study in general: Receipt of radiotherapy, temozolomide, or both preceded the study, and most received both. Overall study findings and caveats: Vaccine-induced immune responses were detected in over 90% of patients.

The time point denotes: week 47, end of study. Alongside topical imiquimod, each dose of vaccine comprised 300 ug of mutant IDH1 20-mer peptide. Donor tumors were new WHO grade 3 or 4 IDH1-mutant, ATRX-lost astrocytomas. Sequencing used immunoSEQ multiplex PCR; TCRdb keeps in-frame clones, though not all of them. Altogether tens of thousands of clones are present, 89% being singletons, with the ten largest covering 2.2%. The specimen was PBMCs, collected from a glioma patient whose treatment included an IDH1 peptide vaccine. The sequence came from a man aged 35-49 years with glioma. The chain recombines TRBV18 with TRBJ1-5; D is undetermined. The CDR3 DNA reads TGTGCCAGCTCACCACCGAATCAGCCCCAGCATTTT. Encoded protein: CASSPPNQPQHF.